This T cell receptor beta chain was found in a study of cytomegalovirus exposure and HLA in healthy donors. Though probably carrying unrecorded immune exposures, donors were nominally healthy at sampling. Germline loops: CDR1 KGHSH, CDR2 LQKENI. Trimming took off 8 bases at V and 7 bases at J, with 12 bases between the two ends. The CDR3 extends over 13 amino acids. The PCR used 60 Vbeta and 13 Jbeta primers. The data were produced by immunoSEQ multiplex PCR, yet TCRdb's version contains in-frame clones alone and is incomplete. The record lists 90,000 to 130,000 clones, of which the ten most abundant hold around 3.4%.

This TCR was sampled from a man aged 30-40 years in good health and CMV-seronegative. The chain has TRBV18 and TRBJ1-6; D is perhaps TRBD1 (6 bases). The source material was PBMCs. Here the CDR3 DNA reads TGTGCCAGCACAACAGGGATCAATTCACCCCTCCACTTT. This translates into CASTTGINSPLHF.